Listed here are 13 T cell receptor beta chains from one sample, sequenced in a study of blood T cell repertoires in COVID-19. Some clones are missing from TCRdb's copy, which holds only in-frame ones; the method was immunoSEQ multiplex PCR. The repertoire holds around 200,000 clones, with over 70% as singletons. Sequenced input: peripheral blood. The receptors were sampled from a man aged 50-59 years with active or convalescent COVID-19.

The chain recombines TRBV5-5 with TRBJ1-3, with D unclear. This CDR3 comprises 15 residues. The germline gives CDR1 SGHKS, CDR2 YYEKEE (reference sequence). The V end was cut by 2 bases, the J end by 3 bases, with 12 bases between. As DNA, the CDR3 is TGTGCCAGCAGCTTAGACGTGGGCCTTGGAAACACCATATATTTT. As protein: CASSLDVGLGNTIYF.

This clone was found once. The gene calls are TRBV24-1 and TRBJ1-4; D is uncertain. V was pared by 0 bases and J by 14 bases, with 15 bases between. The CDR3 runs 14 residues. Germline assignment: CDR1 KGHDR and CDR2 SFDVKD. The CDR3 reads CATSDLTDFRGLFF. DNA for the CDR3: TGTGCCACCAGTGATTTGACGGATTTCAGAGGGCTGTTTTTT.

The table lists this clone with a few counts. The chain carries TRBV7-2 and TRBJ2-7; D is ambiguous. Trimming shortened V by 0 bases and J by 6 bases, and 9 bases separated the two germline ends. This CDR3 spans 13 amino acids. Per the germline V gene, CDR1 is SGHTA and CDR2 is FQGNSA. The CDR3 loop reads CASSLAGAAEQYF. The CDR3 DNA reads as TGTGCCAGCAGCTTAGCAGGAGCCGCCGAGCAGTACTTC.

The chain links TRBV28 to TRBJ1-5; D is possibly TRBD1 (5 bases). CDR1 and CDR2 from the germline V gene are MDHEN and SYDVKM. This CDR3 contains 14 residues. Trimming took off 3 bases at V and 5 bases at J, with 11 bases between the two ends. The CDR3 reads CASSLGGRDQPQHF. CDR3 nucleotides: TGTGCCAGCAGTTTGGGGGGACGAGATCAGCCCCAGCATTTT.

This clone was picked up one time. The chain combines TRBV6-5 with TRBJ1-6, with no clear D. The germline V and J ends were trimmed by 6 bases and 2 bases, with 11 bases remaining between them. The CDR3 consists of 15 residues. The germline gives CDR1 MNHEY, CDR2 SVGAGI. The CDR3 here is CASSSEGAYNSPLHF. In nucleotides, the CDR3 is TGTGCCAGCAGCTCGGAGGGAGCCTATAATTCACCCCTCCACTTT.

The J gene is TRBJ1-1, the V gene TRBV30; 8 nucleotides agree with TRBD1. CDR3 length: 14 amino acids. Trimming removed 4 bases from V and 5 bases from J; junction bases left unmatched: 9. Germline CDR1 GTSNPN, CDR2 SVGIG (reference sequence). In nucleotides, the CDR3 is TGTGCCTGGAACCCCGACAGGGGCCAGACTGAAGCTTTCTTT. It is translated as CAWNPDRGQTEAFF.

This clone was seen more than once but under ten times. This chain connects TRBV28 to TRBJ1-1; a possible D gene is TRBD1 (5 bases). Germline V gene sequence: CDR1 MDHEN, CDR2 SYDVKM. The CDR3 is 15 residues long. The V gene lost 6 bases and the J gene lost 1 base, with 15 bases spanning the gap. The CDR3 region is CASSFQTEKNTEAFF. CDR3 nucleotide sequence: TGTGCCAGCAGCTTCCAGACAGAAAAGAACACTGAAGCTTTCTTT.

V usage is TRBV19 and J usage is TRBJ1-2; the match to TRBD1 covers 7 bases. Looked up from germline, CDR1 is LNHDA and CDR2 is SQIVND (reference sequence). The length of the CDR3 is 14 residues. The ends lost 4 bases at V and 4 bases at J; junction bases unmatched: 6. Here the CDR3 reads CASSREQGSYGYTF. CDR3 sequence (DNA): TGTGCCAGTAGTAGGGAACAGGGGAGCTATGGCTACACCTTC. Full variable domain (outside the CDR3, taken from reference TRBV19 and TRBJ1-2): DGGITQSPKYLFRKEGQNVTLSCEQNLNHDAMYWYRQDPGQGLRLIYYSQIVNDFQKGDIAEGYSVSREKKESFPLTVTSAQKNPTAFYLCASSREQGSYGYTFGSGTRLTVV.

The genes are TRBV7-8 and TRBJ1-5; no clear D gene. This CDR3 region has 13 residues. Between the trimmed V and J ends, which lost 1 base and 10 bases, there was a span of 11 bases. Germline V gene data show CDR1 as SGHVS and CDR2 as FQNEAQ. The CDR3 DNA reads TGTGCCAGCAGCTTAGACAGTCCTTCTCCCCAGCATTTT. Translating it yields CASSLDSPSPQHF.

V gene TRBV5-4 combines with J gene TRBJ1-2; no clear D gene. V shed 5 bases and J shed 4 bases, with 15 bases lying between them. Per germline, CDR1 SGHNT and CDR2 YYREEE (reference sequence). The CDR3 contains 14 residues. For the CDR3, the DNA is TGTGCCAGCAGGTCCCTGGCAGGCCCCTATGGCTACACCTTC. This encodes CASRSLAGPYGYTF.

This clone was seen a few times. The chain employs TRBV28 and TRBJ2-1; 10 bases agree with TRBD1. In germline, CDR1 is MDHEN, CDR2 SYDVKM. This CDR3 region has 16 residues. Trimming took 6 bases from V and 2 from J; bases not matched to a gene: 7. The CDR3 DNA reads as TGTGCCAGCAGAGCCGGGACAGGGGCTGCCTACAATGAGCAGTTCTTC. Its protein is CASRAGTGAAYNEQFF.

The chain employs TRBV6-5 and TRBJ1-1; the D is unclear. CDR3 length: 14 residues. The V end was cut by 4 bases, the J end by 5 bases, with 14 bases between. Germline lookup yields CDR1 MNHEY and CDR2 SVGAGI. The CDR3 sequence is CASSFTTGRTEAFF. DNA of the CDR3: TGTGCCAGCAGTTTCACGACGGGGAGGACTGAAGCTTTCTTT.

The J gene is TRBJ1-1, the V gene TRBV25-1; D perhaps matches TRBD1 (6 bases). Germline CDR1 reads MGHDK; CDR2 reads SYGVNS. The germline V and J ends were trimmed by 6 bases and 3 bases, with 11 bases remaining between them. The CDR3 sequence is 13 residues long. The CDR3 is CASRDTGYTEAFF. The CDR3 DNA follows: TGTGCCAGCAGAGACACAGGGTACACTGAAGCTTTCTTT.